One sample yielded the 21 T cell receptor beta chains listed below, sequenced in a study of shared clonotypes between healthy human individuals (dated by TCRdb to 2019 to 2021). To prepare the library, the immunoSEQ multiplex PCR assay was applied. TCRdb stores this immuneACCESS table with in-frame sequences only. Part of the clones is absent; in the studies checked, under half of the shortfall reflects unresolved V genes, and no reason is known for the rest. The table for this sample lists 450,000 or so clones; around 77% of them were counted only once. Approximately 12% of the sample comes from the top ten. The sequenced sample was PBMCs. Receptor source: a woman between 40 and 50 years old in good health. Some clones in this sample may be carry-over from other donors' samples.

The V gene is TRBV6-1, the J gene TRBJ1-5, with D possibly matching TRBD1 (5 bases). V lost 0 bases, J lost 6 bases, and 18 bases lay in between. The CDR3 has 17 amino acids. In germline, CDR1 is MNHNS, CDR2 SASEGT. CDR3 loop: CASSEAKRGAGGQPQHF. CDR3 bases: TGTGCCAGCAGTGAAGCGAAGAGGGGCGCTGGGGGTCAGCCCCAGCATTTT.

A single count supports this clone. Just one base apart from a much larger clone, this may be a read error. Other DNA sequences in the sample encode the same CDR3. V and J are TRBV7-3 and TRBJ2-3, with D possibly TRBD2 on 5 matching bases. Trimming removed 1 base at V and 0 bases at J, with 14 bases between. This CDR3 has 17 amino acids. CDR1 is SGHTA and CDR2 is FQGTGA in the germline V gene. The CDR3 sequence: CASSLSALATSTDTQYF. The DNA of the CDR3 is TGTGCCAGCAGCTTAAGCGCCCTAGCAACTAGCACAGATACGCAGTATTTT.

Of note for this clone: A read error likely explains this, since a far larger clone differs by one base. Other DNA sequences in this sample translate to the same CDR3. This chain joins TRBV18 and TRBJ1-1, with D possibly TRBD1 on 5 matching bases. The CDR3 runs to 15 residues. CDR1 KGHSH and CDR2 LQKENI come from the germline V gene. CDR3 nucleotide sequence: TGTGCCAGCTCACCACGCGGGGACGGCTACACCGAAGCTTTCTTT. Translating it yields CASSPRGDGYTEAFF.

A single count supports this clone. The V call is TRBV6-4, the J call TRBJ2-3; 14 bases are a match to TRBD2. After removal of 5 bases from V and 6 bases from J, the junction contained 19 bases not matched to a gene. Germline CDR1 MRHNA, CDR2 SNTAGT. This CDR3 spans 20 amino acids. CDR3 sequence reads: CASSKRGFGTSGSSTDTQYF. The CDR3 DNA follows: TGTGCCAGCAGTAAACGGGGCTTCGGGACTAGCGGGAGCTCCACTGATACGCAGTATTTT.

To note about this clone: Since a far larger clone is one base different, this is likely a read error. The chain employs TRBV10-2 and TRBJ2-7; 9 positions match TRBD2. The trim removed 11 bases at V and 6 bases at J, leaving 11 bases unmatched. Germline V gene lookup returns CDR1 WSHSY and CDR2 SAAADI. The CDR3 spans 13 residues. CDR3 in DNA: TGCGCCGGCCGGGCGGGAGGGCCTTTCGAGCAGTACTTC. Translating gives CAGRAGGPFEQYF.

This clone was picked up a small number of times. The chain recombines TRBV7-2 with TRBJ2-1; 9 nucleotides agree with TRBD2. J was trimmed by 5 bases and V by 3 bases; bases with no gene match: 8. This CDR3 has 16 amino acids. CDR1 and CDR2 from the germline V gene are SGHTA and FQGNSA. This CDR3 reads CASSFPGGRANNEQFF. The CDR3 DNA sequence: TGTGCCAGCAGCTTCCCGGGCGGGAGGGCCAACAATGAGCAGTTCTTC.

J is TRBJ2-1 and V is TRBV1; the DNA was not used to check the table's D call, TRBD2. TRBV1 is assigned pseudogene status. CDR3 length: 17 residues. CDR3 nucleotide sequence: TGCACCAGCAGCCAGCCACTAGACGATTGGAGGATCTGTGAGCAGTTCTTC. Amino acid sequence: CTSSQPLDDWRICEQFF.

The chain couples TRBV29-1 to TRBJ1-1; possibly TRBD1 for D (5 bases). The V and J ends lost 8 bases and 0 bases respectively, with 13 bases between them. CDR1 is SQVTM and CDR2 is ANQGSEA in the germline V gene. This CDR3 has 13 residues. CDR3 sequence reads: CSTRQNMNTEAFF. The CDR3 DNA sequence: TGCAGCACCAGACAGAACATGAACACTGAAGCTTTCTTT.

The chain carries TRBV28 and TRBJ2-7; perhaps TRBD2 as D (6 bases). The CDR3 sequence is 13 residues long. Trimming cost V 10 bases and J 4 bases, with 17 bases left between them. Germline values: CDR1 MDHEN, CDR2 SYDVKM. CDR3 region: CATAKAGVYEQYF. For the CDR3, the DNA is TGTGCCACCGCAAAAGCGGGCGTTTACGAGCAGTACTTC.

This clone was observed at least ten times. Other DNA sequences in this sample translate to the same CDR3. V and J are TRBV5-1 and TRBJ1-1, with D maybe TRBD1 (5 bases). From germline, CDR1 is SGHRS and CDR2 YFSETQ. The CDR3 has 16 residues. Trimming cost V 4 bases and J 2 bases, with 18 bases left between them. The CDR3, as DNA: TGCGCCAGCAGCCGAGCATCGGGACCGAGAAACACTGAAGCTTTCTTT. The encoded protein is CASSRASGPRNTEAFF.

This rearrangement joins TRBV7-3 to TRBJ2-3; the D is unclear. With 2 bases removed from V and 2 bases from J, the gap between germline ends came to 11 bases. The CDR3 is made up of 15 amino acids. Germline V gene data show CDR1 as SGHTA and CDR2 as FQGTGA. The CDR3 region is CASSLGDHITDTQYF. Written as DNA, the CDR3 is TGTGCCAGCAGCTTAGGTGACCATATCACAGATACGCAGTATTTT.

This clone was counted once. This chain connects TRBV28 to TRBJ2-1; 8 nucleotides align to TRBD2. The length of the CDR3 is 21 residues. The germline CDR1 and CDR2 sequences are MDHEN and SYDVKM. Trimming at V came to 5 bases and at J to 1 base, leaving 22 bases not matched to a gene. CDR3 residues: CASSLPLITSGDTRSYNEQFF. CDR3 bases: TGTGCCAGCAGTCTTCCTCTGATCACTAGCGGAGACACGAGGTCCTACAATGAGCAGTTCTTC.

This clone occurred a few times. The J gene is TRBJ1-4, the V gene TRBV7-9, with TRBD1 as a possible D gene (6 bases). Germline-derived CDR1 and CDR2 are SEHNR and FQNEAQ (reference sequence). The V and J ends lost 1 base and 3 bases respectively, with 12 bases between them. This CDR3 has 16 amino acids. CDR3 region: CASSLVLTGANEKLFF. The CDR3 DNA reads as TGTGCCAGCAGCTTAGTGTTGACAGGAGCTAATGAAAAACTGTTTTTT. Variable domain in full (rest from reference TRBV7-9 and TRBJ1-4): DTGVSQNPRHKITKRGQNVTFRCDPISEHNRLYWYRQTLGQGPEFLTYFQNEAQLEKSRLLSDRFSAERPKGSFSTLEIQRTEQGDSAMYLCASSLVLTGANEKLFFGSGTQLSVL.

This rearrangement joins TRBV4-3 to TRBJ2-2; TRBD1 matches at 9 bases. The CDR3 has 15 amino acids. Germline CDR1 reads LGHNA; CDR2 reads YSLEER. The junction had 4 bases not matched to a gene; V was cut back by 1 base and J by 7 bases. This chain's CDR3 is CASSQVGQGYGELFF. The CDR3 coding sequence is TGCGCCAGCAGCCAAGTAGGACAGGGGTACGGGGAGCTGTTTTTT.

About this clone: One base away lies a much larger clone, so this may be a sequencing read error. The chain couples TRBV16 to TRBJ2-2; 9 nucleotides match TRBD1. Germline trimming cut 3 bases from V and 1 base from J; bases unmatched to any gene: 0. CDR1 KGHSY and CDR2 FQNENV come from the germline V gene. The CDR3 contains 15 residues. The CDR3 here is CASSQGQGNTGELFF. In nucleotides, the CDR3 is TGTGCCAGCAGCCAGGGACAGGGGAACACCGGGGAGCTGTTTTTT.

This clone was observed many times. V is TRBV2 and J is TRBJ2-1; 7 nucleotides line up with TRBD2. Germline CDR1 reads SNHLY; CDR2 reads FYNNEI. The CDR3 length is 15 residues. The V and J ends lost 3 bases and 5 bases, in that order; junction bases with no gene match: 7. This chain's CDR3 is CASSEAGVFHNEQFF. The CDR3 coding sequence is TGTGCCAGCAGTGAGGCGGGAGTTTTCCACAATGAGCAGTTCTTC. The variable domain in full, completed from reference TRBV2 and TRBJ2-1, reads EPEVTQTPSHQVTQMGQEVILRCVPISNHLYFYWYRQILGQKVEFLVSFYNNEISEKSEIFDDQFSVERPDGSNFTLKIRSTKLEDSAMYFCASSEAGVFHNEQFFGPGTRLTVL.

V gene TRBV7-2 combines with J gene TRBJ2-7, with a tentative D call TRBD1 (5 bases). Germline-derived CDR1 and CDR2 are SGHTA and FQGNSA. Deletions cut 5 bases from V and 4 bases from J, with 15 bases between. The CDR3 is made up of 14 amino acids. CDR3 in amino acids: CASSQSGQLYEQYF. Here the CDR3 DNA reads TGTGCCAGCAGCCAATCAGGGCAGTTGTACGAGCAGTACTTC.

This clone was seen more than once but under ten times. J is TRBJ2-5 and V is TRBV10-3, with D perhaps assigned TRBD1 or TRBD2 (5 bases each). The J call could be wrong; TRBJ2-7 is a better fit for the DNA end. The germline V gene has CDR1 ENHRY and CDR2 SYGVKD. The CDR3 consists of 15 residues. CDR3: CAISESPGTSYEQYF. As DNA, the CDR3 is TGTGCCATCAGTGAGTCGCCCGGGACCTCCTACGAGCAGTACTTC.

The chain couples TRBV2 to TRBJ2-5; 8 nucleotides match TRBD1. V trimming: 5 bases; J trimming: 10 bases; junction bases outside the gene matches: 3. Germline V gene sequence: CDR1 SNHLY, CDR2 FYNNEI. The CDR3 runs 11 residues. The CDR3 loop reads CASSNDRGQYF. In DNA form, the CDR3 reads TGTGCCAGCAGTAACGACAGGGGCCAGTACTTC.

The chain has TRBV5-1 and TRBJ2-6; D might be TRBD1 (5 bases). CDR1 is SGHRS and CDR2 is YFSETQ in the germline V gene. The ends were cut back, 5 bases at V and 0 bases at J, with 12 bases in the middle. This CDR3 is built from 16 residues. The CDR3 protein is CASSPQGVSGANVLTF. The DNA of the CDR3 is TGCGCCAGCAGTCCCCAGGGCGTCTCTGGGGCCAACGTCCTGACTTTC. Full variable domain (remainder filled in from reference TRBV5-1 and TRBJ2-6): KAGVTQTPRYLIKTRGQQVTLSCSPISGHRSVSWYQQTPGQGLQFLFEYFSETQRNKGNFPGRFSGRQFSNSRSEMNVSTLELGDSALYLCASSPQGVSGANVLTFGAGSRLTVL.

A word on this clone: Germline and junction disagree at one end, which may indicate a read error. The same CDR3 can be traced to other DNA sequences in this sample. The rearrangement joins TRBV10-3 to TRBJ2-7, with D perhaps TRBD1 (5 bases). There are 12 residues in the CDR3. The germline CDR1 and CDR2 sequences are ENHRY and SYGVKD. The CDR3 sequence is CAISGQGCEQYF. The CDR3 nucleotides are TGTGCCATCAGTGGGCAGGGTTGCGAGCAATACTTC.